This is a list of T cell receptor beta chains from one sample in a study of T cell changes during pregnancy in multiple sclerosis. Repertoires were generated with immunoSEQ multiplex PCR, while TCRdb's copy carries only in-frame clones and drops some. The sample lists 40,000 to 65,000 clones, over 80% seen once, with 0.25% in the top ten. The sequencing used CD4+ T cells from peripheral blood mononuclear cells, collected in the third trimester of pregnancy. Receptors originate from a female donor with multiple sclerosis, enrolled in a pregnancy study. CDR3s include the opening cysteine and the closing phenylalanine or tryptophan. Fields, in order: D gene, V gene, J gene, clone size, CDR3 DNA, CDR3 protein. A D gene is named only where the DNA matches it firmly. Only some rows state a clone size, as once, few, many or a class for expanded clones.

D: -
V: TRBV2
J: TRBJ2-7
size: -
DNA: TGTGCCAGCAGACCCACAGGGATTCGAGGCTCCTACGAGCAGTACTTC
CDR3: CASRPTGIRGSYEQYF

D: TRBD2
V: TRBV5-4
J: TRBJ2-7
size: -
DNA: TGTGCCAGCAGCTTGGGGCTAGCGGGAGAAAAATACGAGCAGTACTTC
CDR3: CASSLGLAGEKYEQYF

D: -
V: TRBV6-6
J: TRBJ1-2
size: few
DNA: TGTGCCAGCCTGTCCACAGCGGACCTCTATGGCTACACCTTC
CDR3: CASLSTADLYGYTF

D: -
V: TRBV30
J: TRBJ1-1
size: -
DNA: TGTGCCTGGAGTGTACGTGCAGAAGACACTGAAGCTTTCTTT
CDR3: CAWSVRAEDTEAFF

D: -
V: TRBV7-2
J: TRBJ1-1
size: -
DNA: TGTGCCAGCAGCTTAGCAGGGAGGGCCGGAGGGGCTTTCTTT
CDR3: CASSLAGRAGGAFF

D: -
V: TRBV5-6
J: TRBJ2-5
size: -
DNA: TGTGCCAGCACCCGAAGAGGATCGGGGACCCAGTACTTC
CDR3: CASTRRGSGTQYF

D: -
V: TRBV5-4
J: TRBJ2-5
size: -
DNA: TGTGCCAGCAGCTTGGCCGGGGACTCCTTCGGGACCCAGTACTTC
CDR3: CASSLAGDSFGTQYF

D: -
V: TRBV5-1
J: TRBJ2-5
size: -
DNA: TGCGCCAGCAGCTGGAGGGCGGAGCGGGAGACCCAGTACTTC
CDR3: CASSWRAERETQYF

D: TRBD1
V: TRBV19
J: TRBJ2-5
size: -
DNA: TGTGCCAGTAGCGGGACAGGGCAAGAGACCCAGTACTTC
CDR3: CASSGTGQETQYF

D: -
V: TRBV28
J: TRBJ1-1
size: -
DNA: TGTGCCAGCAGAACGGTGATAGTCTCGAACACTGAAGCTTTCTTT
CDR3: CASRTVIVSNTEAFF

D: TRBD2
V: TRBV30
J: TRBJ2-1
size: -
DNA: TGTGCCTGGAGTGTACCGGGGGGGAATGAGCAGTTCTTC
CDR3: CAWSVPGGNEQFF

D: TRBD1
V: TRBV18
J: TRBJ2-6
size: -
DNA: TGTGCCAGCTCACCACGGGGGACAGGGGCAATCTCTGGGGCCAACGTCCTGACTTTC
CDR3: CASSPRGTGAISGANVLTF

D: -
V: TRBV18
J: TRBJ2-7
size: -
DNA: TGTGCCAGCTCACCGGAACAGGGTAGGCCCTACGAGCAGTACTTC
CDR3: CASSPEQGRPYEQYF

D: -
V: TRBV27
J: TRBJ2-7
size: -
DNA: TGTGCCAGCAGTCCCCGAGGATCAACCTACGAGCAGTACTTC
CDR3: CASSPRGSTYEQYF

D: -
V: TRBV5-4
J: TRBJ2-3
size: -
DNA: TGTGCTACCCAGGCGCAAGCCGGCACAGATACGCAGTATTTT
CDR3: CATQAQAGTDTQYF

D: TRBD1
V: TRBV6-5
J: TRBJ2-7
size: -
DNA: TGTGCCAGCAGACCCGGGACAGGGGGTACCTACGAGCAGTACTTC
CDR3: CASRPGTGGTYEQYF

D: -
V: TRBV9
J: TRBJ2-3
size: -
DNA: TGTGCCAGCAGCGTACGTGGGGGCATAGATACGCAGTATTTT
CDR3: CASSVRGGIDTQYF

D: -
V: TRBV18
J: TRBJ1-2
size: -
DNA: TGTGCCAGCTCACCACAACAGGGAGAGCATGGCTACACCTTC
CDR3: CASSPQQGEHGYTF

D: TRBD2
V: TRBV7-3
J: TRBJ2-3
size: -
DNA: TGTGCCAGCAGCTTAGCGGGGGGGCGAGATACGCAGTATTTT
CDR3: CASSLAGGRDTQYF

D: TRBD2
V: TRBV30
J: TRBJ2-5
size: -
DNA: TGTGCCCGGGACGGGGGGCAAGAGACCCAGTACTTC
CDR3: CARDGGQETQYF

D: TRBD1
V: TRBV27
J: TRBJ1-1
size: -
DNA: TGTGCCAGCAGTCTTTCCACAGGGGGCTCGGGCACTGAAGCTTTCTTT
CDR3: CASSLSTGGSGTEAFF

D: TRBD1
V: TRBV29-1
J: TRBJ1-2
size: -
DNA: TGCAGCGTTGAAGGAGGACAGGGGGCGAGAGGCTACACCTTC
CDR3: CSVEGGQGARGYTF

D: -
V: TRBV7-8
J: TRBJ1-2
size: -
DNA: TGTGCCAGCAGCTTATCCAGGCACTTGGGCAGGGGCTTCGCTAACTATGGCTACACCTTC
CDR3: CASSLSRHLGRGFANYGYTF

D: -
V: TRBV7-2
J: TRBJ2-7
size: once
DNA: TGTGCCAGCAGCCCCGGGAGACAGTACGAGCAGTACTTC
CDR3: CASSPGRQYEQYF

D: TRBD1
V: TRBV5-4
J: TRBJ1-6
size: -
DNA: TGTGCCAGCAGCTTAGACAGGGGAAATTCACCCCTCCACTTT
CDR3: CASSLDRGNSPLHF

D: TRBD1
V: TRBV18
J: TRBJ1-2
size: -
DNA: TGTGCCAGCTCAGCGCGGGGACAGGGGTCTGATGGCTACACCTTC
CDR3: CASSARGQGSDGYTF

D: -
V: TRBV7-9
J: TRBJ1-2
size: -
DNA: TGTGCCAGCAGCCCATCGACCCCGACCGCGCAGGTCTGCACCTTC
CDR3: CASSPSTPTAQVCTF

D: -
V: TRBV28
J: TRBJ2-3
size: -
DNA: TGTGCCAGCAGTTACCGGGGAGTCACAGATACGCAGTATTTT
CDR3: CASSYRGVTDTQYF

D: -
V: TRBV6-6
J: TRBJ2-5
size: once
DNA: TGTGCCAGTCGTGGCGGGCAAGAGACCCAGTACTTC
CDR3: CASRGGQETQYF

D: -
V: TRBV25-1
J: TRBJ2-3
size: -
DNA: TGTGCCAGCAGTGTACAGGGAGTTAGAGATACGCAGTATTTT
CDR3: CASSVQGVRDTQYF

D: TRBD1
V: TRBV6-1
J: TRBJ1-5
size: once
DNA: TGTGCCAGCAGTGACCGGGACAGTTGGCAGCCCCAGCATTTT
CDR3: CASSDRDSWQPQHF

D: TRBD1
V: TRBV10-1
J: TRBJ1-1
size: -
DNA: TGCGCCAGCAGTGAGTCGAGGACAGGGGTGAACACTGAAGCTTTCTTT
CDR3: CASSESRTGVNTEAFF

D: TRBD2
V: TRBV5-4
J: TRBJ2-5
size: -
DNA: TGTGCCAGCAGCTCGGGGAGGGGAAGTACCTTGGAGACCCAGTACTTC
CDR3: CASSSGRGSTLETQYF

D: -
V: TRBV15
J: TRBJ2-1
size: -
DNA: TGTGCCACCAGCAGAGATCGGTATGAGCAGTTCTTC
CDR3: CATSRDRYEQFF

D: -
V: TRBV25-1
J: TRBJ2-1
size: -
DNA: TGTGCCAGCAGTGAATGGACTTCGCAGTTCTTC
CDR3: CASSEWTSQFF

D: -
V: TRBV7-8
J: TRBJ1-2
size: few
DNA: TGTGCCAGCAGCGTGGGCCGCTATGGCTACACCTTC
CDR3: CASSVGRYGYTF

D: TRBD2
V: TRBV27
J: TRBJ2-1
size: -
DNA: TGTGCCAGCAGTTTACTGGGACTAGCGGGAGAGAATGAGCAGTTCTTC
CDR3: CASSLLGLAGENEQFF

D: -
V: TRBV5-1
J: TRBJ2-7
size: once
DNA: TGCGCCAGCAGCACCGAACCCAGATACGAGCAGTACTTC
CDR3: CASSTEPRYEQYF

D: TRBD1
V: TRBV6-1
J: TRBJ1-4
size: few
DNA: TGTGCCAGCAGTGAATATGGGACAGGGGCCTTTGCAACTAATGAAAAACTGTTTTTT
CDR3: CASSEYGTGAFATNEKLFF

D: -
V: TRBV9
J: TRBJ2-3
size: few
DNA: TGTGCCAGCAGCGTTGATGTAGGGGCAGATACGCAGTATTTT
CDR3: CASSVDVGADTQYF

D: -
V: TRBV7-3
J: TRBJ2-2
size: -
DNA: TGTGCCAGCAGCCCCCAACTCAACACCGGGGAGCTGTTTTTT
CDR3: CASSPQLNTGELFF

D: -
V: TRBV28
J: TRBJ2-3
size: -
DNA: TGTGCCAGCAGTTCGTACAGGGCTCCCACAGATACGCAGTATTTT
CDR3: CASSSYRAPTDTQYF

D: -
V: TRBV10-1
J: TRBJ2-7
size: -
DNA: TGCGCCAGCAGTGAGTCGATCGGGAGCTACGAGCAGTACTTC
CDR3: CASSESIGSYEQYF

D: -
V: TRBV13
J: TRBJ2-1
size: -
DNA: TGTGCCAGCAGCTTAGTTAAAGGCAGGGCCTACAATGAGCAGTTCTTC
CDR3: CASSLVKGRAYNEQFF

D: TRBD1
V: TRBV9
J: TRBJ2-5
size: -
DNA: TGTGCCAGCAGCCCAAGGGGACAGGGTGGGGAGACCCAGTACTTC
CDR3: CASSPRGQGGETQYF

D: TRBD1
V: TRBV6-6
J: TRBJ2-3
size: once
DNA: TGTGCCAGCAGTATTACCGGGACAGGGGGCCCAGATACGCAGTATTTT
CDR3: CASSITGTGGPDTQYF

D: TRBD2
V: TRBV5-4
J: TRBJ2-3
size: -
DNA: TGTGCCAGCAGCTACGACCTCACTAGCGGGGAGGGAAATACGCAGTATTTT
CDR3: CASSYDLTSGEGNTQYF

D: -
V: TRBV5-1
J: TRBJ1-3
size: -
DNA: TGCGCCAGCAGCTTTCGGGACCAGGGCGGGGACACCATATATTTT
CDR3: CASSFRDQGGDTIYF

D: -
V: TRBV18
J: TRBJ1-2
size: -
DNA: TGTGCCAGCTCACCACAAAATATAGACACAATACTTGGCTACACCTTC
CDR3: CASSPQNIDTILGYTF